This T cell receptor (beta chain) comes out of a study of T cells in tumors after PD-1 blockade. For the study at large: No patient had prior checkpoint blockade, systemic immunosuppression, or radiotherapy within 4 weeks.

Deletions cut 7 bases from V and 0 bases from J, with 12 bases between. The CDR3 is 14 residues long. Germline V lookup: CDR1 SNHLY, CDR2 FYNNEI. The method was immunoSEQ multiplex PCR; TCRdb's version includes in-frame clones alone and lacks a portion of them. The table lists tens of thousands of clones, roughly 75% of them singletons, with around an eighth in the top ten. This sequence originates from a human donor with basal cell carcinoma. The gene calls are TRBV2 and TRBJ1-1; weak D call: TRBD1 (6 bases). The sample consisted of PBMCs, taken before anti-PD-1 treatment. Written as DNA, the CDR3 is TGTGCCAGCACTGCGGACAGACTGAACACTGAAGCTTTCTTT. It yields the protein CASTADRLNTEAFF.